This entry lists 30 T cell receptor beta chains sequenced from one sample in a study of blood T cell repertoires in COVID-19 (dated by TCRdb to the early 2020s). The library was generated by the immunoSEQ multiplex PCR assay. Not all clones reach the TCRdb copy of this immuneACCESS table, which keeps in-frame sequences only. Checked studies attribute under half of the gap to unresolved V genes and leave the rest unexplained. Counted in this sample were under 450,000 clones; roughly four fifths of them appeared once. The top ten clones comprise about 4.8% of the sample. The sequenced sample was PBMCs or T cells enriched from blood (not recorded which). These TCRs come from a woman in her fifties or sixties who had recovered from COVID-19.

This clone has only a few counts. The chain recombines TRBV27 with TRBJ2-7; D gene ambiguous. Germline CDR1 MNHEY, CDR2 SMNVEV (reference sequence). Trimming left V 0 bases short and J 4 bases short, with 7 bases between. This CDR3 contains 13 residues. CDR3 region: CASSLSYRYEQYF. DNA of the CDR3: TGTGCCAGCAGTTTATCGTACAGATACGAGCAGTACTTC.

This clone was seen a single time. This rearrangement joins TRBV18 to TRBJ1-2; tentative D call: TRBD1 (6 bases). CDR1 is KGHSH, CDR2 LQKENI, per germline. V was trimmed by 5 bases and J by 4 bases, leaving 11 bases between them. The CDR3 runs to 13 residues. The CDR3 DNA reads TGTGCCAGCTCAGAACAGGGAACCTATGGCTACACCTTC. It specifies CASSEQGTYGYTF.

This clone came up once. The chain uses TRBV3-1 (or the pseudogene TRBV3-2) and TRBJ1-1; D gene uncertain. The CDR3 is 13 amino acids. Germline CDR1 and CDR2: LGHDT and YNNKEL (reference sequence). The V and J ends lost 1 base and 10 bases respectively, with 13 bases between them. The CDR3 spells CASSQGGIDRAFF. CDR3 bases: TGTGCCAGCAGCCAAGGAGGGATCGATCGAGCTTTCTTT.

Here the CDR3 DNA reads TGTGCCAGCTCACCACTAATCCCCAGGGTGACCACTGAAGCTTTCTTT. Encoded protein: CASSPLIPRVTTEAFF. The rearrangement joins TRBV18 to TRBJ1-1; perhaps TRBD1 as D (5 bases). This CDR3 is built from 16 residues. The germline V and J ends were trimmed by 1 base and 4 bases, with 16 bases remaining between them. In germline, CDR1 is KGHSH, CDR2 LQKENI.

About this clone itself: Different DNA sequences within this sample yield the same CDR3. The J gene is TRBJ1-6, the V gene TRBV7-2; D might be TRBD1 (6 bases). CDR3 size: 14 residues. Trimming shortened V by 4 bases and J by 5 bases, and 9 bases separated the two germline ends. Germline CDR1 SGHTA, CDR2 FQGNSA. The CDR3 spells CASSSGQNNSPLHF. The CDR3 region has the DNA TGTGCCAGCAGCTCCGGACAGAATAATTCACCCCTCCACTTT.

The rearrangement joins TRBV9 to TRBJ2-1; tentative D call: TRBD1 (5 bases). V was shortened by 3 bases and J by 0 bases, with 10 bases between the two germline ends. The CDR3 extends over 15 amino acids. CDR1 SGDLS and CDR2 YYNGEE come from the germline V gene. The CDR3: CASSEGEGSYNEQFF. The CDR3 nucleotides read TGTGCCAGCAGCGAAGGGGAAGGCTCCTACAATGAGCAGTTCTTC.

The chain links TRBV5-1 to TRBJ1-4; TRBD1 aligns across 7 bases. The CDR3 runs to 15 residues. The germline V gene encodes CDR1 SGHRS and CDR2 YFSETQ. The V gene end was trimmed by 0 bases and the J gene end by 7 bases; junction bases not matched to a gene: 6. CDR3 nucleotides: TGCGCCAGCAGCTTGGGAGGGGGCTACACTGAAAAACTGTTTTTT. As protein: CASSLGGGYTEKLFF.

This chain connects TRBV7-2 to TRBJ1-1; D unresolved. The CDR3 covers 15 residues. V was cut by 5 bases and J by 0 bases, with 13 bases left in between. Per germline, CDR1 SGHTA and CDR2 FQGNSA. The CDR3 DNA reads as TGTGCCAGCAGCCCCAGGCCCTCTTTGAACACTGAAGCTTTCTTT. It codes for CASSPRPSLNTEAFF.

The chain has TRBV7-5 and TRBJ2-5; the D call of TRBD2 is as the table states it, not checked on the DNA. TRBV7-5 is annotated as a pseudogene. The CDR3 runs to 13 residues. The CDR3 spells CVRKLRRVGTQYF. CDR3 nucleotides: TGTGTCAGAAAATTGCGGCGGGTGGGGACCCAGTACTTC.

This chain links TRBV5-5 with TRBJ1-2, with no clear D. V was shortened by 4 bases and J by 3 bases, with 16 bases between the two germline ends. The CDR3 extends over 15 amino acids. Per the germline V gene, CDR1 is SGHKS and CDR2 is YYEKEE (reference sequence). The chain's CDR3 is CASSPDPDWDYGYTF. The CDR3 nucleotides read TGTGCCAGCAGCCCCGACCCGGACTGGGACTATGGCTACACCTTC.

This chain uses TRBV6-2 or TRBV6-3 with TRBJ2-1, with 11 bases that match TRBD2. The CDR3 length is 16 residues. Germline V gene data show CDR1 as MNHEY and CDR2 as SVGEGT. The V gene end was trimmed by 5 bases and the J gene end by 0 bases; junction bases not matched to a gene: 3. CDR3 protein: CASSTGTSGSYNEQFF. The CDR3 DNA is TGTGCCAGCAGTACCGGGACTAGCGGCTCCTACAATGAGCAGTTCTTC.

The J gene is TRBJ1-2, the V gene TRBV6-5; TRBD1 agrees at 7 bases. The CDR3 is 15 residues long. The germline gives CDR1 MNHEY, CDR2 SVGAGI. The V gene end was trimmed by 5 bases and the J gene end by 2 bases; junction bases not matched to a gene: 8. CDR3 region: CASSLYRGANYGYTF. The CDR3 DNA reads TGTGCCAGCAGTCTGTACAGGGGAGCCAACTATGGCTACACCTTC.

V gene TRBV30 combines with J gene TRBJ1-1; 9 bases line up with TRBD1. This CDR3 is built from 13 residues. The germline gives CDR1 GTSNPN, CDR2 SVGIG (reference sequence). With 2 bases clipped from V and 7 bases from J, the junction kept 5 bases outside the gene matches. The CDR3 reads CAWSRDRVGEAFF. CDR3 nucleotide sequence: TGTGCCTGGAGTCGGGACAGGGTGGGTGAAGCTTTCTTT.

The chain is built from TRBV6-5 and TRBJ1-6; perhaps TRBD1 as D (6 bases). Trimming shortened V by 11 bases and J by 5 bases, and 13 bases separated the two germline ends. The CDR3 spans 13 residues. Germline V gives CDR1 MNHEY, CDR2 SVGAGI. This CDR3 reads CAAGGRDNSPLHF. The DNA for the CDR3 is TGTGCCGCCGGGGGGCGGGATAATTCACCCCTCCACTTT.

This chain connects TRBV19 to TRBJ2-7, with 13 positions matching TRBD2. The V gene end was trimmed by 8 bases and the J gene end by 12 bases; junction bases not matched to a gene: 16. Germline loops: CDR1 LNHDA, CDR2 SQIVND (reference sequence). The CDR3 runs 15 residues. The CDR3 reads CASGNGLAGAKNLYF. In DNA, the CDR3 is TGTGCCAGTGGAAACGGACTAGCGGGAGCCAAGAACCTGTACTTC.

The genes are TRBV19 and TRBJ2-7; maybe TRBD2 (5 bases). V was clipped by 6 bases and J by 0 bases, with 15 bases between them. The length of the CDR3 is 15 residues. Looked up from germline, CDR1 is LNHDA and CDR2 is SQIVND (reference sequence). CDR3 bases: TGTGCCAGTAGCCCACGCACGGGGAGCTCCTACGAGCAGTACTTC. Translation gives CASSPRTGSSYEQYF.

This chain connects TRBV11-1 to TRBJ2-7, with 12 nucleotides matching TRBD2. Germline V lookup: CDR1 SGHAT, CDR2 FQDESV (reference sequence). The length of the CDR3 is 15 residues. V shed 5 bases, J shed 0 bases, and the junction held 2 bases outside the gene matches. CDR3 sequence reads: CASSLTSGGSYEQYF. CDR3 bases: TGTGCCAGCAGCCTGACTAGCGGGGGCTCCTACGAGCAGTACTTC. Complete variable domain (other parts from reference TRBV11-1 and TRBJ2-7): EAEVAQSPRYKITEKSQAVAFWCDPISGHATLYWYRQILGQGPELLVQFQDESVVDDSQLPKDRFSAERLKGVDSTLKIQPAELGDSAMYLCASSLTSGGSYEQYFGPGTRLTVT.

The J gene is TRBJ1-2, the V gene TRBV21-1; the table's D call of TRBD1 was not tested on the DNA. TRBV21-1 constitutes a pseudogene. CDR3 length: 17 residues. CDR3 DNA: TGTGCCAGCAGCCTCCCGCGGGTGACAGGGTGTTTTGGTGGCTACACCTTC. It is translated as CASSLPRVTGCFGGYTF.

The chain combines TRBV19 with TRBJ2-7, with D perhaps matching TRBD2 (5 bases). The CDR3 length is 13 residues. Germline CDR1 and CDR2: LNHDA and SQIVND (reference sequence). V dropped 7 bases and J dropped 6 bases, with 16 bases sitting between them. The CDR3 coding sequence is TGTGCCAGTAATCCGGGATTTTCGGGCGAGCAGTACTTC. It yields the protein CASNPGFSGEQYF.

The genes are TRBV6-6 and TRBJ1-6; 7 nucleotides agree with TRBD1. CDR3 length: 15 amino acids. The germline V gene has CDR1 MNHNY and CDR2 SVGAGI (reference sequence). J lost 6 bases, V lost 6 bases, and 8 bases had no gene match. CDR3 sequence: CASRISRDSNSPLHF. The CDR3 DNA reads TGTGCCAGCAGGATATCCAGGGACAGTAATTCACCCCTCCACTTT.

Concerning this clone itself: Other DNA sequences in the same sample also yield this CDR3. The chain combines TRBV5-1 with TRBJ2-5, with 9 bases identical to TRBD2. V trimming: 2 bases; J trimming: 2 bases; junction bases outside the gene matches: 4. The CDR3 extends over 15 amino acids. Germline values: CDR1 SGHRS, CDR2 YFSETQ. In DNA, the CDR3 is TGCGCCAGCAGCTTAGGGCTAGCGGGACAAGAGACCCAGTACTTC. Translating it yields CASSLGLAGQETQYF. Filled out from reference TRBV5-1 and TRBJ2-5, the complete variable domain reads KAGVTQTPRYLIKTRGQQVTLSCSPISGHRSVSWYQQTPGQGLQFLFEYFSETQRNKGNFPGRFSGRQFSNSRSEMNVSTLELGDSALYLCASSLGLAGQETQYFGPGTRLLVL.

J is TRBJ2-4 and V is TRBV6-2 or TRBV6-3, with TRBD2 identical over 9 bases. J gave up 1 base and V 4 bases, and 8 bases lay outside the gene matches. Germline CDR1 MNHEY, CDR2 SVGEGT. CDR3 length: 17 residues. The CDR3 is CASSSPRGGIAKNIQYF. Written as DNA, the CDR3 is TGTGCCAGCAGTTCCCCGCGGGGGGGGATCGCCAAAAACATTCAGTACTTC.

This CDR3 is CASSSSNAEAFF. The CDR3 coding sequence is TGTGCCAGCAGCTCTAGTAATGCTGAAGCTTTCTTT. V and J are TRBV7-8 and TRBJ1-1; D gene unclear. Trimming removed 4 bases from V and 6 bases from J, with 9 bases in between. The CDR3 extends over 12 amino acids. Germline CDR1 is SGHVS and CDR2 is FQNEAQ.

The chain employs TRBV10-2 and TRBJ1-5, with D possibly matching TRBD1 (6 bases). CDR1 is WSHSY and CDR2 is SAAADI in the germline V gene. The V gene lost 3 bases and the J gene lost 1 base, with 10 bases spanning the gap. The CDR3 extends over 15 amino acids. CDR3 sequence: CASSDTGPSNQPQHF. CDR3 coding DNA: TGCGCCAGCAGTGATACAGGGCCGAGCAATCAGCCCCAGCATTTT.

In its sample, this clone was seen a few times. The rearrangement uses TRBV9 and TRBJ1-2, with D tentatively TRBD1 (5 bases). Germline assignment: CDR1 SGDLS and CDR2 YYNGEE. With 4 bases removed from V and 8 bases from J, the gap between germline ends came to 18 bases. The CDR3 has 14 amino acids. The CDR3 nucleotides read TGTGCCAGCAGCCCAGCTGGGCAGGGTAGGGGCTACACCTTC. Protein product: CASSPAGQGRGYTF.

This chain connects TRBV10-1 to TRBJ2-7, with 8 bases that match TRBD1. The CDR3 extends over 14 amino acids. Germline values: CDR1 WNHNN, CDR2 SYGVQD (reference sequence). V lost 7 bases, J lost 3 bases, and 8 bases stayed unmatched. CDR3 region: CASTLGQGVYEQYF. Written as DNA, the CDR3 is TGCGCCAGCACCTTAGGACAGGGTGTCTACGAGCAGTACTTC.

The chain has TRBV6-2 or TRBV6-3 and TRBJ1-1, with D tentatively TRBD1 (6 bases). Germline CDR1 reads MNHEY; CDR2 reads SVGEGT. Trimming pared 5 bases from V and 4 bases from J, leaving 11 bases between. CDR3 length: 13 amino acids. CDR3 loop: CASSTDSFTEAFF. CDR3 in DNA: TGTGCCAGCAGTACGGACAGTTTCACTGAAGCTTTCTTT.

The V call is TRBV19, the J call TRBJ2-7, with 9 bases aligning to TRBD1. This CDR3 has 18 residues. Germline trimming cut 5 bases from V and 1 base from J; bases unmatched to any gene: 15. The germline CDR1 and CDR2 sequences are LNHDA and SQIVND (reference sequence). CDR3 in amino acids: CASSAATPGQGPSYEQYF. CDR3 DNA: TGTGCCAGTAGTGCGGCCACACCGGGACAGGGCCCATCCTACGAGCAGTACTTC.

This clone was counted between two and nine times. The chain couples TRBV30 to TRBJ2-1, with 7 bases aligning to TRBD2. CDR1 is GTSNPN, CDR2 SVGIG, per germline (reference sequence). V shed 6 bases and J 7 bases; nucleotides not matched to a gene: 12. The CDR3 loop spans 14 amino acids. The CDR3 protein is CACQELGLLNEQFF. DNA of the CDR3: TGTGCCTGCCAGGAGTTGGGACTACTAAATGAGCAGTTCTTC.

CDR3 sequence: CASSSLGGKLFF. The CDR3 region has the DNA TGTGCCAGCAGCTCCCTAGGGGGAAAACTGTTTTTT. The chain links TRBV5-4 to TRBJ1-4; D perhaps matches TRBD1 (6 bases). The V end lost 3 bases, the J end lost 10 bases, and 10 bases lay between the germline ends. The germline gives CDR1 SGHNT, CDR2 YYREEE (reference sequence). The CDR3 consists of 12 residues.